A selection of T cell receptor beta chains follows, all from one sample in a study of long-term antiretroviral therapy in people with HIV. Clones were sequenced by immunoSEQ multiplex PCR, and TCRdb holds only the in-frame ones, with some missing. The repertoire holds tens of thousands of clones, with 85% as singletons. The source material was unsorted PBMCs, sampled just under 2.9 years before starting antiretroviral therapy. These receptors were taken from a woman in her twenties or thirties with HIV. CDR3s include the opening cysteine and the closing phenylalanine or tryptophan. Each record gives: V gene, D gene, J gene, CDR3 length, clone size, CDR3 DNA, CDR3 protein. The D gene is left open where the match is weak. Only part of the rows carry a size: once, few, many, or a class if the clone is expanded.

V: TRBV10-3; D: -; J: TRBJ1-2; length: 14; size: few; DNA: TGTGCCATCAGTGAGTCGAATCGGGGTTATGGCTACACCTTC; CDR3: CAISESNRGYGYTF
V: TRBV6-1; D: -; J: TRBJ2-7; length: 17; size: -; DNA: TGTGCCAGCAGTGACCTCCCCAAACAGGGGCCCCGGGGGGAGCAGTACTTC; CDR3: CASSDLPKQGPRGEQYF
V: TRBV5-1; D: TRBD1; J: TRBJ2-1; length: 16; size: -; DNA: TGCGCCAGCAGCACTTTTACAGGGGACTCCTACAATGAGCAGTTCTTC; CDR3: CASSTFTGDSYNEQFF
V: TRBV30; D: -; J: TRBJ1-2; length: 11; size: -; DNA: TGTGCCTGGAGCCCTCTTTCTGGCTACACCTTC; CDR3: CAWSPLSGYTF
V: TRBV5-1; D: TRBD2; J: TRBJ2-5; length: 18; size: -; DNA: TGCGCCAGCAGCTTGGTTCCTAGCGGGGGGGCGTACCAAGAGACCCAGTACTTC; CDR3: CASSLVPSGGAYQETQYF
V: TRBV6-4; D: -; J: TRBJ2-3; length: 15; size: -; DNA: TGTGCCAGCAGCTCAGGTGGGGGTCGGGCAGATACGCAGTATTTT; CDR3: CASSSGGGRADTQYF
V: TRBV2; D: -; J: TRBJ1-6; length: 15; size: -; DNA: TGTGCCAGCAGTGATTCCCCGAGAGGCAATTCACCCCTCCACTTT; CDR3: CASSDSPRGNSPLHF
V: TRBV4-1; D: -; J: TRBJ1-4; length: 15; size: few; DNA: TGCGCCAGCAGCCAAGAGTTCGGAGGGACAATGGAACTGTTTTTT; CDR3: CASSQEFGGTMELFF
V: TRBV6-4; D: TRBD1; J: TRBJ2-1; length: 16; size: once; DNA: TGTGCCAGCAGGGGAACCGGGACAGGGGGTAGAGATGAGCAGTTCTTC; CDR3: CASRGTGTGGRDEQFF
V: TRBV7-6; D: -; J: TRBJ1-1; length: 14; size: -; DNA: TGTGCCAGCAGCTTAGACGAAGACTACACTGAAGCTTTCTTT; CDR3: CASSLDEDYTEAFF
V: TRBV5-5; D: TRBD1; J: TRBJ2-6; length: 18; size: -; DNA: TGTGCCAGCAGCTCGCGGGACAGGGTTCCCTCTGGGGCCAACGTCCTGACTTTC; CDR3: CASSSRDRVPSGANVLTF
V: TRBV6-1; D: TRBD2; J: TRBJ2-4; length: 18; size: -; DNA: TGTGCCAGCAGTGACCCCCCCTCGGGGGGACGTCCCAAAAACATTCAGTACTTC; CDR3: CASSDPPSGGRPKNIQYF
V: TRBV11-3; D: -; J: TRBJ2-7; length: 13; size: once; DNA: TGTGCCAGCAGCTCCCCTGGGGGCTGCGAGCAGTACTTC; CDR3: CASSSPGGCEQYF
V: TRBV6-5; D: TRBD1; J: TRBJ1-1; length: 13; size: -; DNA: TGTGCCAGCAGTTCAGGGGGGACCACTGAAGCTTTCTTT; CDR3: CASSSGGTTEAFF
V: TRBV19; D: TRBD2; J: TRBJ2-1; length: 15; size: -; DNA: TGTGCCAGTAGTGTCGGACTAGCGGCCTACAATGAGCAGTTCTTC; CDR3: CASSVGLAAYNEQFF
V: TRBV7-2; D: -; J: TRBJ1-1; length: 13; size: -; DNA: TGTGCCAGCAGCTGGGGTCCAGATACTGAAGCTTTCTTT; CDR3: CASSWGPDTEAFF
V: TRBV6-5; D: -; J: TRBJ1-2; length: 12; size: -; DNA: TGTGCCAGCAGTGCCCGGGCAGCGGACTACACCTTC; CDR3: CASSARAADYTF
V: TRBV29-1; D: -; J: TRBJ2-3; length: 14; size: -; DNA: TGCAGCGTTCCGGGGAAGCTAAGCACAGATACGCAGTATTTT; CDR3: CSVPGKLSTDTQYF
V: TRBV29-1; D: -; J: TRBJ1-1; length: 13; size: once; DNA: TGCAGCGTTGCCCACGCGTGGAACACTGAAGCTTTCTTT; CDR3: CSVAHAWNTEAFF
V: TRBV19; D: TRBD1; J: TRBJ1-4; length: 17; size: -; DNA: TGTGCCAGTAGTATGGCCAAGGGGGCATGGGGTAACGGAAAACTGTTTTTT; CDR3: CASSMAKGAWGNGKLFF